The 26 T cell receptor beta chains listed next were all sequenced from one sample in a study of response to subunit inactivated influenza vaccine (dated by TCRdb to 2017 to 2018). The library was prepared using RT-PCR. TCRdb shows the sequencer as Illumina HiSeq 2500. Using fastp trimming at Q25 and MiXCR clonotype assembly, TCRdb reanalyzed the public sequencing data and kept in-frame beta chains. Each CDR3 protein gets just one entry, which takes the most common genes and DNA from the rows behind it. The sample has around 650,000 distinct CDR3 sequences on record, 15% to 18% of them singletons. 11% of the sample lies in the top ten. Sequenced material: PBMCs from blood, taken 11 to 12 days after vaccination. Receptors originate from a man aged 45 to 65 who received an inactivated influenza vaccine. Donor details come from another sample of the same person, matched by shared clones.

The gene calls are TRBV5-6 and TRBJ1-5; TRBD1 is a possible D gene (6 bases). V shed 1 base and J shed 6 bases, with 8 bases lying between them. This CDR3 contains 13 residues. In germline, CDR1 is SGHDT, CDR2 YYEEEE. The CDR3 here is CASSLFRGQPQHF. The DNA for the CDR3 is TGTGCCAGCAGCTTGTTCAGGGGTCAGCCCCAGCATTTT.

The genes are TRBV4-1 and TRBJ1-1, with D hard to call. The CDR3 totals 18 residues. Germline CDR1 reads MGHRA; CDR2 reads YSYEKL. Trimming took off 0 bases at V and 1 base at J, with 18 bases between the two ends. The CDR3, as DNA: TGCGCCAGCAGCCAAGATATTCTGTCCAGAGCTCCGAACACTGAAGCTTTCTTT. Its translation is CASSQDILSRAPNTEAFF.

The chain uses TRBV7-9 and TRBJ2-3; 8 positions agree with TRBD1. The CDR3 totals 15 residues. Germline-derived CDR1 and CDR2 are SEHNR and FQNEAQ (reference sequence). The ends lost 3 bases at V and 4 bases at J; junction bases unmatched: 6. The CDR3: CASSFAGQGADTQYF. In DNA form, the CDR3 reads TGTGCCAGCAGCTTCGCCGGACAGGGCGCAGATACGCAGTATTTT. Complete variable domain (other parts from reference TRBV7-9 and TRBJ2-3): DTGVSQNPRHKITKRGQNVTFRCDPISEHNRLYWYRQTLGQGPEFLTYFQNEAQLEKSRLLSDRFSAERPKGSFSTLEIQRTEQGDSAMYLCASSFAGQGADTQYFGPGTRLTVL.

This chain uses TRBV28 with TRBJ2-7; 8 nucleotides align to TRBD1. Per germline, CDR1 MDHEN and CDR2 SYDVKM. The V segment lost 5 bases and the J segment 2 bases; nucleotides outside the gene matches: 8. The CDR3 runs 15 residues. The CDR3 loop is CASSPTDRVTYEQYF. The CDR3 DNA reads TGTGCCAGCAGTCCAACGGACAGGGTTACCTACGAGCAGTACTTC.

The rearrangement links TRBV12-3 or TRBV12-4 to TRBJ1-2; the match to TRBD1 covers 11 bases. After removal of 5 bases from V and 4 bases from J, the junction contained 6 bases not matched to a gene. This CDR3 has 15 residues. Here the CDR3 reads CASSRGQGVIYGYTF. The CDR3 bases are TGTGCCAGCAGTCGGGGACAGGGGGTGATCTATGGCTACACCTTC.

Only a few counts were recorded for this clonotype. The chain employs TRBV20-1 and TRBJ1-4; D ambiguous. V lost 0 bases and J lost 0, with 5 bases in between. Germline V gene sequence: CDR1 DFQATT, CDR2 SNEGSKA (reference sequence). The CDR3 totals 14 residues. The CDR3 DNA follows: TGCAGTGCTAGAGATGGGACAACTAATGAAAAACTGTTTTTT. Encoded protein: CSARDGTTNEKLFF.

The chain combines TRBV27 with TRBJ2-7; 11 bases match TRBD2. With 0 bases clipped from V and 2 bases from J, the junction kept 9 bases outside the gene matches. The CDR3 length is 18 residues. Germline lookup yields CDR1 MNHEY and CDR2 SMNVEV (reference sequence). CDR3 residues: CASSLSRGLAGGTYEQYF. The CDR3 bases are TGTGCCAGCAGTTTATCTAGGGGTCTAGCGGGAGGTACCTACGAGCAGTACTTC.

The CDR3 here is CASSPLLVGNNEQFF. CDR3 nucleotide sequence: TGTGCCAGCAGCCCGCTCCTGGTGGGGAACAATGAGCAGTTCTTC. This chain joins TRBV12-3 or TRBV12-4 and TRBJ2-1; D gene uncertain. The CDR3 runs 15 residues. V lost 6 bases to trimming and J lost 5 bases, with 17 bases between them.

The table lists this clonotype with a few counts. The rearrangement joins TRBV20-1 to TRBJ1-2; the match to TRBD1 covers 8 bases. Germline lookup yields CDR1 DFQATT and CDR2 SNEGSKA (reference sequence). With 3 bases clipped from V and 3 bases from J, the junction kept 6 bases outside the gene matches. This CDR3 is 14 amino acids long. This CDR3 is CSASYSTGDYGYTF. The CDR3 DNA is TGCAGTGCTAGCTACTCGACAGGGGACTATGGCTACACCTTC.

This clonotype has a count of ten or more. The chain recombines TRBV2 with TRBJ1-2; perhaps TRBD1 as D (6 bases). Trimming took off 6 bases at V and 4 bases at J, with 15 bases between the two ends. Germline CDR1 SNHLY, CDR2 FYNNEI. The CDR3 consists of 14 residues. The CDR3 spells CASRQNQGSYGYTF. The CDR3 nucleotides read TGTGCCAGCAGGCAAAATCAGGGGTCCTATGGCTACACCTTC. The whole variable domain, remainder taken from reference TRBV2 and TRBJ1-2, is EPEVTQTPSHQVTQMGQEVILRCVPISNHLYFYWYRQILGQKVEFLVSFYNNEISEKSEIFDDQFSVERPDGSNFTLKIRSTKLEDSAMYFCASRQNQGSYGYTFGSGTRLTVV.

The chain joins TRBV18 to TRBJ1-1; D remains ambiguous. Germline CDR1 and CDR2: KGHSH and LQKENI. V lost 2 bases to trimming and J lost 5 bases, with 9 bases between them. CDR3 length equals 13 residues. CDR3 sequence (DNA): TGTGCCAGCTCACCATTTCTCAGGACTGAAGCTTTCTTT. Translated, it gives CASSPFLRTEAFF.

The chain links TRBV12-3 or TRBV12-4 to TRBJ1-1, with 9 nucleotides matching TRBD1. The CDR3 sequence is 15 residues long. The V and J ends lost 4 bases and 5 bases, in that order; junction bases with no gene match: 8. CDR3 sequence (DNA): TGTGCCAGCAGTTCCCAGCACAGGGGGCTTACTGAAGCTTTCTTT. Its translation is CASSSQHRGLTEAFF.

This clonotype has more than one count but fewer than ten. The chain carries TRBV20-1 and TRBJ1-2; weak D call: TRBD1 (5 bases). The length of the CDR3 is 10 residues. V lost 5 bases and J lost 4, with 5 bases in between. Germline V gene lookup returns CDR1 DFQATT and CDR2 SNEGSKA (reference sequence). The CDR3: CSADSYGYTF. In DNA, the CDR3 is TGCAGTGCTGACAGCTATGGCTACACCTTC.

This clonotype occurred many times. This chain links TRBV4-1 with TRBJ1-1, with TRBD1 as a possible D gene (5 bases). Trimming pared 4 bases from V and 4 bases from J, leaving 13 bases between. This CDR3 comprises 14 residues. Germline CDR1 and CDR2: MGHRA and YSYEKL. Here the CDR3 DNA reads TGCGCCAGCAGCCGGAGCGGGACCGGCACTGAAGCTTTCTTT. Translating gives CASSRSGTGTEAFF.

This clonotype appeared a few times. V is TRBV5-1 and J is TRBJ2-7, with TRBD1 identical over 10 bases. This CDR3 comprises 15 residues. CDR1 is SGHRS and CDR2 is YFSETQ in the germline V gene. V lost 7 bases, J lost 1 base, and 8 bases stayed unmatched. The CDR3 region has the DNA TGCGCCAGCCGACCGGGACAGGGGATTTCCTACGAGCAGTACTTC. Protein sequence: CASRPGQGISYEQYF.

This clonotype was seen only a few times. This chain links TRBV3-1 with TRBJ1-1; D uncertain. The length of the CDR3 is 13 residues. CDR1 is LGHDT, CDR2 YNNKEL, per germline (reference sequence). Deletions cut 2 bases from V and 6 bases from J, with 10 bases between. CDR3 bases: TGTGCCAGCAGCCAACTCGGAGGCTCTGAAGCTTTCTTT. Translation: CASSQLGGSEAFF.

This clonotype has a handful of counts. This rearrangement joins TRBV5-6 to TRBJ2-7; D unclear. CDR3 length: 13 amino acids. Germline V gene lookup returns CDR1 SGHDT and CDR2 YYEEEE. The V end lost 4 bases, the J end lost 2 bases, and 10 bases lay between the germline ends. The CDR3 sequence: CASSRLIPYEQYF. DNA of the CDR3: TGTGCCAGCAGCAGACTCATCCCCTACGAGCAGTACTTC.

The CDR3 nucleotides read TGTGCCAGCAGCCCCCGGTTCCGACAGGCGGGCGGGGAGCTGTTTTTT. Translating gives CASSPRFRQAGGELFF. The chain recombines TRBV11-2 with TRBJ2-2; TRBD1 is a possible D gene (6 bases). The CDR3 has 16 residues. Germline lookup yields CDR1 SGHAT and CDR2 FQNNGV. V was pared by 5 bases and J by 7 bases, with 20 bases between.

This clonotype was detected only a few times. CDR3 amino acids: CASSLINYGYTF. CDR3 in DNA: TGTGCCAGCAGTTTGATTAACTATGGCTACACCTTC. The chain couples TRBV28 to TRBJ1-2; no reliable D call. The germline V gene has CDR1 MDHEN and CDR2 SYDVKM. The V and J ends lost 3 bases and 1 base respectively, with 3 bases between them. The CDR3 is made up of 12 amino acids.

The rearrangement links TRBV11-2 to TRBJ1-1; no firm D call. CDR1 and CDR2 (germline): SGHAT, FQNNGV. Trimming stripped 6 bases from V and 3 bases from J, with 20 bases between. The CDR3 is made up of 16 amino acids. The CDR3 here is CASSSLIMGGDTEAFF. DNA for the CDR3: TGTGCCAGCAGTTCACTAATTATGGGTGGGGACACTGAAGCTTTCTTT.

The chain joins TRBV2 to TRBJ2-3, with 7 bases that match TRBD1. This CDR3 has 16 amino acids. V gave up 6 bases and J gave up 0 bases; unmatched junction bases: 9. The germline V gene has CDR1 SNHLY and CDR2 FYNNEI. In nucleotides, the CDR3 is TGTGCCAGCAGGGAGAGAACAGGGGTGAGCACAGATACGCAGTATTTT. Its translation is CASRERTGVSTDTQYF.

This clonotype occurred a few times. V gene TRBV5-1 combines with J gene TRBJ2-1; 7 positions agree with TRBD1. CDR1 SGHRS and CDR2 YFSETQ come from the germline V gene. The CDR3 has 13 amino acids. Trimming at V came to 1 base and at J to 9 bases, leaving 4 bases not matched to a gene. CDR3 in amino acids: CASSLSRTGEQFF. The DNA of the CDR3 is TGCGCCAGCAGCTTGTCCCGGACAGGTGAGCAGTTCTTC.

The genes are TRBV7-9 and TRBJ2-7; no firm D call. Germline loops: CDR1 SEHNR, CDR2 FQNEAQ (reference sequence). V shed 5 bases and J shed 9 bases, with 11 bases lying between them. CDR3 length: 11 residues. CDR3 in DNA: TGTGCCAGCAGCCCGCAATCGGGGCAGTACTTC. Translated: CASSPQSGQYF.

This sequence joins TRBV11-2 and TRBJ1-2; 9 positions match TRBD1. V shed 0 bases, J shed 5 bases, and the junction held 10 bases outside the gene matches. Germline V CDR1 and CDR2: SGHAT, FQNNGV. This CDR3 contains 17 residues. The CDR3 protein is CASSLDDPGQGLYGYTF. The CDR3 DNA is TGTGCCAGCAGCTTAGACGATCCGGGACAGGGCCTATATGGCTACACCTTC.

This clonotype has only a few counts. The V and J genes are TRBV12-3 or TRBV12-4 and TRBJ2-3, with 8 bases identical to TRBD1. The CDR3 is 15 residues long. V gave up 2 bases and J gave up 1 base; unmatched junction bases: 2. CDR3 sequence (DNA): TGTGCCAGCAGTTTAACGGGACAGGGCACAGATACGCAGTATTTT. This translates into CASSLTGQGTDTQYF.

The CDR3 DNA reads as TGTGCCATCAGGCGCGGACTGTACCAAGAGACCCAGTACTTC. Protein: CAIRRGLYQETQYF. The V and J genes are TRBV6-2 or TRBV6-3 and TRBJ2-5; the D gene is possibly TRBD2 (5 bases). CDR3 length: 14 amino acids. Looked up from germline, CDR1 is MNHEY and CDR2 is SVGEGT. Trimming left V 10 bases short and J 0 bases short, with 15 bases between.